This passage covers 5 T cell receptor beta chains from one sample sequenced in a study of OX40 agonist ivuxolimab in advanced cancers. Library preparation used the immunoSEQ multiplex PCR assay. Sourced from immuneACCESS, this table was stored by TCRdb with only in-frame sequences that have V and J called. A share of the clones is absent; for the studies checked, an unresolved V gene accounts for under half, and the remainder has no known explanation. This sample lists 70,000 to 95,000 clones; roughly 90% were detected once. The ten biggest clones cover approximately 0.7% of the sample. The sequences come from CD4+ or CD8+ T cells sorted from blood, collected in a trial of the OX40 agonist ivuxolimab. The receptors derive from an adult with an advanced solid tumor such as melanoma, head and neck, liver or kidney cancer.

The chain couples TRBV11-1 to TRBJ2-5; D not certain. CDR1 and CDR2 (germline): SGHAT, FQDESV (reference sequence). V lost 3 bases, J lost 2 bases, and 10 bases lay in between. CDR3 length: 14 residues. This CDR3 is CASSFLQSQETQYF. DNA for the CDR3: TGTGCCAGCAGCTTTCTACAGAGTCAAGAGACCCAGTACTTC.

CDR3 nucleotide sequence: TGTGCCACCGGCCAAGAGACCCAGTACTTC. Translation gives CATGQETQYF. The rearrangement uses TRBV7-9 and TRBJ2-5; D is unclear. The CDR3 covers 10 residues. The germline gives CDR1 SEHNR, CDR2 FQNEAQ (reference sequence). Trimming took off 10 bases at V and 1 base at J, with 4 bases between the two ends.

The chain uses TRBV7-8 and TRBJ2-4; D is ambiguous. Germline V lookup: CDR1 SGHVS, CDR2 FQNEAQ. Trimming pared 5 bases from V and 1 base from J, leaving 12 bases between. CDR3 length: 15 amino acids. The DNA of the CDR3 is TGTGCCAGCAGCCCCGGTAGAGACGCCAAAAACATTCAGTACTTC. Its translation: CASSPGRDAKNIQYF.

The chain combines TRBV28 with TRBJ1-5, with a tentative D call TRBD1 (6 bases). CDR1 and CDR2 from the germline V gene are MDHEN and SYDVKM. This CDR3 is built from 16 residues. V dropped 1 base and J dropped 4 bases, with 14 bases sitting between them. The CDR3 protein is CASSLLRTEKNQPQHF. The CDR3 region has the DNA TGTGCCAGCAGTTTATTAAGGACAGAGAAGAATCAGCCCCAGCATTTT.

The chain combines TRBV10-2 with TRBJ2-1, with 9 bases lining up with TRBD2. After removal of 2 bases from V and 4 bases from J, the junction contained 6 bases not matched to a gene. The CDR3 is made up of 16 amino acids. Germline-derived CDR1 and CDR2 are WSHSY and SAAADI. CDR3 nucleotides: TGCGCCAGCAGTGAGATCGGCGGGGGGGGTTACAATGAGCAGTTCTTC. Residues: CASSEIGGGGYNEQFF.